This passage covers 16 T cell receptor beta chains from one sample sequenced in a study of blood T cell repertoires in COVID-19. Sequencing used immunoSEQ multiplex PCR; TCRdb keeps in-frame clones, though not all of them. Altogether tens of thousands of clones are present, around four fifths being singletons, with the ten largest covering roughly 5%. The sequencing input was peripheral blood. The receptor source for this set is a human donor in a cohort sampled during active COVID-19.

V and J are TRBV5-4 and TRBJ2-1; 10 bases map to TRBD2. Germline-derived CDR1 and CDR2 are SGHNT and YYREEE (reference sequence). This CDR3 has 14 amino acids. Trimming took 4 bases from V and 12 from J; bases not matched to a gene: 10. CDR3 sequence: CASSATPSGGGQFF. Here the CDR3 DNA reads TGTGCCAGCAGCGCGACTCCTAGCGGGGGTGGGCAGTTCTTC. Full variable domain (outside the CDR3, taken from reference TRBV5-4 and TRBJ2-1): ETGVTQSPTHLIKTRGQQVTLRCSSQSGHNTVSWYQQALGQGPQFIFQYYREEENGRGNFPPRFSGLQFPNYSSELNVNALELDDSALYLCASSATPSGGGQFFGPGTRLTVL.

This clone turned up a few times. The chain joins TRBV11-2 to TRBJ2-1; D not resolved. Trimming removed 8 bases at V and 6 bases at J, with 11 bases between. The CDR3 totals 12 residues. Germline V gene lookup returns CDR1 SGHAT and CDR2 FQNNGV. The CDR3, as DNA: TGTGCCAGCTCCCAAAACTTCAATGAGCAGTTCTTC. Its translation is CASSQNFNEQFF.

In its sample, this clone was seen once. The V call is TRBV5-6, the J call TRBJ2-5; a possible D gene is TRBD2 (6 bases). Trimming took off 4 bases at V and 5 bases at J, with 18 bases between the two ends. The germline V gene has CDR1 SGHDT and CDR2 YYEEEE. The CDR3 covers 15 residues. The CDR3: CASSPGVVRAETQYF. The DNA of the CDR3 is TGTGCCAGCAGCCCGGGGGTGGTCCGGGCGGAGACCCAGTACTTC.

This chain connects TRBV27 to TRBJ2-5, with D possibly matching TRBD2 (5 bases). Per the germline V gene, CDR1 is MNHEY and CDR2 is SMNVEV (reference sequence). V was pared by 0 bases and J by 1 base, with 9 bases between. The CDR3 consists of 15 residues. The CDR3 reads CASSLSRAVQETQYF. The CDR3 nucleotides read TGTGCCAGCAGTTTATCGAGGGCAGTCCAAGAGACCCAGTACTTC.

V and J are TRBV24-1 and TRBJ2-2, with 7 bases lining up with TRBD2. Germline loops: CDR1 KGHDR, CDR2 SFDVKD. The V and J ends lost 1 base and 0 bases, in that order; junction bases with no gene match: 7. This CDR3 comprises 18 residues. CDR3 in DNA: TGTGCCACCAGTGATTTCTCGTCGGGGAGGGCGAACACCGGGGAGCTGTTTTTT. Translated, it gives CATSDFSSGRANTGELFF.

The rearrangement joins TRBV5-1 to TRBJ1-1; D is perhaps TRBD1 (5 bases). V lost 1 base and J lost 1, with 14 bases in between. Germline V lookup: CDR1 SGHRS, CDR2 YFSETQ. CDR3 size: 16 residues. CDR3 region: CASSLNFGAQNTEAFF. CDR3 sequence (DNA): TGCGCCAGCAGCTTGAATTTTGGGGCCCAGAACACTGAAGCTTTCTTT.

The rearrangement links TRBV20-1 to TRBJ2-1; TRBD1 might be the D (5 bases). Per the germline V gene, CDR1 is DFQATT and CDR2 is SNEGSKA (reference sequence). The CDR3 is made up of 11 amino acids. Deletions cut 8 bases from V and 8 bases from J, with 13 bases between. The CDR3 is CSSTRVHEQFF. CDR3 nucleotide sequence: TGCAGTTCCACCAGGGTACATGAGCAGTTCTTC.

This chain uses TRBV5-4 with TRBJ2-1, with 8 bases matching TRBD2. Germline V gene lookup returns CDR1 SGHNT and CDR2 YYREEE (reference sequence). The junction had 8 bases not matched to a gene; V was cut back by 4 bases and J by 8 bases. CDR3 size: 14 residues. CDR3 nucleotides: TGTGCCAGCAGCAAACATGCGCGGGAGGATGAGCAGTTCTTC. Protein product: CASSKHAREDEQFF. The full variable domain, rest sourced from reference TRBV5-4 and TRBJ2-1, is ETGVTQSPTHLIKTRGQQVTLRCSSQSGHNTVSWYQQALGQGPQFIFQYYREEENGRGNFPPRFSGLQFPNYSSELNVNALELDDSALYLCASSKHAREDEQFFGPGTRLTVL.

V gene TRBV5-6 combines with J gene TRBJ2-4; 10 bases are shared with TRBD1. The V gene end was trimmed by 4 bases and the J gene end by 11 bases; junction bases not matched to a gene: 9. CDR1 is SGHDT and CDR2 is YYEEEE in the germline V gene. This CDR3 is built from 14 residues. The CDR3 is CASSARDRGTVQYF. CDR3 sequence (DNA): TGTGCCAGCAGCGCCCGGGACAGGGGAACGGTTCAGTACTTC.

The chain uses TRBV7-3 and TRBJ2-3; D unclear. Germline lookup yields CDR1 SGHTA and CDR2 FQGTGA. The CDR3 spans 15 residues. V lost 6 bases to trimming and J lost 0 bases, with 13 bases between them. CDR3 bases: TGTGCCAGCAGTTCAACTTACTCTAGCACAGATACGCAGTATTTT. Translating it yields CASSSTYSSTDTQYF.

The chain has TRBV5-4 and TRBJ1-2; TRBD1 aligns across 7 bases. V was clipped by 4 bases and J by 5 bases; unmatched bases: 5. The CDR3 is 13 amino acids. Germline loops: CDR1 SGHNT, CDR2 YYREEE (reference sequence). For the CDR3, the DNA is TGTGCCAGCAGCCCTAACAGGGGATATGGCTACACCTTC. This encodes CASSPNRGYGYTF. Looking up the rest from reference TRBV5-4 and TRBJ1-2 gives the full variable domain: ETGVTQSPTHLIKTRGQQVTLRCSSQSGHNTVSWYQQALGQGPQFIFQYYREEENGRGNFPPRFSGLQFPNYSSELNVNALELDDSALYLCASSPNRGYGYTFGSGTRLTVV.

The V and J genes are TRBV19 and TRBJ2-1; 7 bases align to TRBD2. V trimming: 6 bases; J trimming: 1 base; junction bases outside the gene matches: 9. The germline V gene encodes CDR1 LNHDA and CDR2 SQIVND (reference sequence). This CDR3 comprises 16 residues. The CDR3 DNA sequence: TGTGCCAGTAGAGCAATGAGCGGGGAGTCCTACAATGAGCAGTTCTTC. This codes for CASRAMSGESYNEQFF.

CDR3: CASSYQGGMGEKLFF. CDR3 bases: TGCGCCAGCAGCTACCAAGGGGGAATGGGAGAAAAACTGTTTTTT. The V call is TRBV5-1, the J call TRBJ1-4; TRBD1 might be the D (6 bases). Germline loops: CDR1 SGHRS, CDR2 YFSETQ. V was trimmed by 3 bases and J by 8 bases, leaving 17 bases between them. The CDR3 runs 15 residues.

In DNA, the CDR3 is TGTGCCAGCTGTGCCCAGTTTCTCAGCTACGAGCAGTACTTC. Translation gives CASCAQFLSYEQYF. The V call is TRBV2, the J call TRBJ2-7, with D unclear. Trimming took off 8 bases at V and 3 bases at J, with 17 bases between the two ends. Germline CDR1 SNHLY, CDR2 FYNNEI. The CDR3 is 14 residues long.

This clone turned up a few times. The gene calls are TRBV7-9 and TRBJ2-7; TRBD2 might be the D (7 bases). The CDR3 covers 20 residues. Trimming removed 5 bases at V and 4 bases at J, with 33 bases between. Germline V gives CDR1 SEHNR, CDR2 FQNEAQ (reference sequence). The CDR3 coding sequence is TGTGCCAGCAGCATCGGGGGATCCCGGGGGGCGAGAAAACCGTGGTACGAGCAGTACTTC. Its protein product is CASSIGGSRGARKPWYEQYF. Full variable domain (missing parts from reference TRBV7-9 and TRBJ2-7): DTGVSQNPRHKITKRGQNVTFRCDPISEHNRLYWYRQTLGQGPEFLTYFQNEAQLEKSRLLSDRFSAERPKGSFSTLEIQRTEQGDSAMYLCASSIGGSRGARKPWYEQYFGPGTRLTVT.

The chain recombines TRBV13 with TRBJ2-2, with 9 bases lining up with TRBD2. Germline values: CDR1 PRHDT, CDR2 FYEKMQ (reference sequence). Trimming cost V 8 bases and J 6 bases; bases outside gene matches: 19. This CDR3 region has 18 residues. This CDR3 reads CASLGLAAGGPRSGELFF. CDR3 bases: TGTGCCAGCTTGGGGTTGGCGGCGGGGGGGCCGCGGTCCGGGGAGCTGTTTTTT.